The 20 T cell receptor beta chains given below trace back to one sample, sequenced in a study of T cell responses to AZD1222 COVID-19 vaccine. Produced via immunoSEQ multiplex PCR; TCRdb's table is partial and in-frame only. The table records around 140,000 clones, under 90% of them present only once. This specimen consisted of peripheral blood, obtained 28 days after the second AZD1222 dose. These receptors were collected from an adult who received the AZD1222 COVID-19 vaccine.

CDR3 amino acids: CASSLLGVNTEAFF. Here the CDR3 DNA reads TGTGCCAGCAGTTTACTGGGGGTGAACACTGAAGCTTTCTTT. V gene TRBV28 combines with J gene TRBJ1-1, with a tentative D call TRBD1 (5 bases). The CDR3 consists of 14 residues. V dropped 2 bases and J dropped 0 bases, with 7 bases sitting between them. Germline V CDR1 and CDR2: MDHEN, SYDVKM.

The gene calls are TRBV2 and TRBJ1-2; D not resolved. Germline V gene sequence: CDR1 SNHLY, CDR2 FYNNEI. The germline V and J ends were trimmed by 1 base and 2 bases, with 8 bases remaining between them. CDR3 length equals 14 residues. CDR3 amino acids: CASSEGSENYGYTF. The DNA of the CDR3 is TGTGCCAGCAGTGAAGGGAGTGAGAACTATGGCTACACCTTC.

The rearrangement links TRBV11-2 to TRBJ2-7; no clear D. There are 15 residues in the CDR3. The V gene lost 1 base and the J gene lost 3 bases, with 13 bases spanning the gap. Germline V lookup: CDR1 SGHAT, CDR2 FQNNGV. CDR3 DNA: TGTGCCAGCAGCTTAGTATCAATCTGGGACTACGAGCAGTACTTC. Translation: CASSLVSIWDYEQYF.

The gene calls are TRBV28 and TRBJ1-1, with TRBD1 matching 8 bases. The V gene end was trimmed by 4 bases and the J gene end by 4 bases; junction bases not matched to a gene: 14. CDR1 and CDR2 (germline): MDHEN, SYDVKM. The length of the CDR3 is 17 residues. The CDR3 sequence: CASSSGDRRAPGTEAFF. The CDR3 DNA is TGTGCCAGCAGTTCAGGGGACAGGAGGGCCCCGGGCACTGAAGCTTTCTTT.

This clone is a singleton in its sample. This chain links TRBV29-1 with TRBJ2-7, with 9 bases that match TRBD1. J lost 6 bases, V lost 3 bases, and 9 bases had no gene match. The germline V gene has CDR1 SQVTM and CDR2 ANQGSEA. CDR3 length: 14 residues. CDR3 protein: CSVEEQGALIEQYF. Here the CDR3 DNA reads TGCAGCGTTGAGGAACAGGGGGCGCTCATCGAGCAGTACTTC.

This sequence joins TRBV5-4 and TRBJ2-3, with no clear D. The CDR3 runs to 13 residues. CDR1 is SGHNT and CDR2 is YYREEE in the germline V gene (reference sequence). Trimming took off 2 bases at V and 5 bases at J, with 9 bases between the two ends. CDR3 protein: CASSFPRLDTQYF. CDR3 DNA sequence: TGTGCCAGCAGCTTCCCTAGATTAGATACGCAGTATTTT.

CDR3 bases: TGTGCCAGCAGCTTAGCTACGAACACTGAAGCTTTCTTT. This encodes CASSLATNTEAFF. The V and J genes are TRBV7-6 and TRBJ1-1; D not resolved. The V end was cut by 0 bases, the J end by 1 base, with 3 bases between. Germline V gene lookup returns CDR1 SGHVS and CDR2 FNYEAQ. The CDR3 length is 13 residues.

The V and J genes are TRBV19 and TRBJ1-5, with D uncertain. Trimming left V 4 bases short and J 0 bases short, with 19 bases between. This CDR3 is built from 18 residues. In germline, CDR1 is LNHDA, CDR2 SQIVND (reference sequence). The CDR3 loop is CASSTGRGQLNSNQPQHF. The CDR3 bases are TGTGCCAGTAGTACCGGAAGAGGTCAGCTTAATAGCAATCAGCCCCAGCATTTT.

This clone showed up many times. J is TRBJ1-5 and V is TRBV11-2; D is ambiguous. Germline CDR1 is SGHAT and CDR2 is FQNNGV. Trimming left V 5 bases short and J 6 bases short, with 17 bases between. The CDR3 is 15 residues long. CDR3: CASSPTSRGGQPQHF. CDR3 sequence (DNA): TGTGCCAGCAGCCCCACCTCGCGGGGAGGTCAGCCCCAGCATTTT.

The chain's CDR3 is CATSDLPRGRGTDTQYF. The CDR3 DNA follows: TGTGCCACCAGTGATTTGCCCAGGGGGCGCGGCACAGATACGCAGTATTTT. The gene calls are TRBV24-1 and TRBJ2-3, with 8 bases identical to TRBD1. V shed 0 bases, J shed 1 base, and the junction held 5 bases outside the gene matches. There are 17 residues in the CDR3. Germline V gene data show CDR1 as KGHDR and CDR2 as SFDVKD.

This chain connects TRBV3-1 (or the pseudogene TRBV3-2) to TRBJ1-1; 8 bases line up with TRBD1. The germline CDR1 and CDR2 sequences are LGHDT and YNNKEL (reference sequence). This CDR3 has 16 residues. Losses at the gene ends were 4 bases for V and 3 bases for J; bases not matched to a gene: 10. DNA of the CDR3: TGTGCCAGCAGCCCTTCCCGGACAGGGAGGGACACTGAAGCTTTCTTT. The encoded protein is CASSPSRTGRDTEAFF.

V is TRBV6-5 and J is TRBJ1-6, with 9 nucleotides matching TRBD1. CDR1 and CDR2 from the germline V gene are MNHEY and SVGAGI. After removal of 6 bases from V and 10 bases from J, the junction contained 10 bases not matched to a gene. The CDR3 loop spans 15 amino acids. For the CDR3, the DNA is TGTGCCAGCAGGACCGACAGGGGGAGGTACTCACCCCTCCACTTT. Its protein product is CASRTDRGRYSPLHF.

The rearrangement uses TRBV28 and TRBJ2-5; 7 bases fit TRBD1. The CDR3 is 15 amino acids. V trimming: 5 bases; J trimming: 2 bases; junction bases outside the gene matches: 8. Germline values: CDR1 MDHEN, CDR2 SYDVKM. As DNA, the CDR3 is TGTGCCAGCAGTCGGTCACAGGGGCTTCAAGAGACCCAGTACTTC. Translating gives CASSRSQGLQETQYF.

The chain carries TRBV19 and TRBJ1-5, with a weak D call TRBD1 (5 bases). V was trimmed by 6 bases and J by 0 bases, leaving 18 bases between them. Germline V gene sequence: CDR1 LNHDA, CDR2 SQIVND (reference sequence). This CDR3 comprises 17 residues. The CDR3 here is CASSQGIVRFSNQPQHF. CDR3 DNA sequence: TGTGCCAGTAGCCAGGGCATTGTGAGGTTTAGCAATCAGCCCCAGCATTTT.

The chain carries TRBV10-1 and TRBJ1-1; 8 bases map to TRBD1. Germline V gene lookup returns CDR1 WNHNN and CDR2 SYGVQD (reference sequence). The CDR3 sequence is 14 residues long. V lost 8 bases and J lost 0; bases outside the gene matches: 5. The CDR3 region has the DNA TGCGCCAGCTCTTCGACAGGGGTGAACACTGAAGCTTTCTTT. Protein: CASSSTGVNTEAFF.

The rearrangement uses TRBV5-1 and TRBJ1-2; D perhaps matches TRBD1 (5 bases). The V gene lost 4 bases and the J gene lost 0 bases, with 10 bases spanning the gap. CDR1 and CDR2 from the germline V gene are SGHRS and YFSETQ. The CDR3 is 14 amino acids. The CDR3 is CASSATGTNYGYTF. The CDR3 DNA reads as TGCGCCAGCAGCGCTACAGGAACTAACTATGGCTACACCTTC.

The V call is TRBV10-3, the J call TRBJ1-5, with 9 bases aligning to TRBD1. Germline V gene sequence: CDR1 ENHRY, CDR2 SYGVKD. V shed 9 bases, J shed 3 bases, and the junction held 3 bases outside the gene matches. There are 13 residues in the CDR3. The CDR3 protein is CAITGGVNQPQHF. The CDR3, as DNA: TGTGCCATTACAGGGGGCGTCAATCAGCCCCAGCATTTT.

This clone has just a few counts. This chain connects TRBV21-1 to TRBJ1-3; the table's D call of TRBD1 was not tested on the DNA. TRBV21-1 represents a pseudogene. The CDR3 is 17 residues long. Written as DNA, the CDR3 is TGTGCCAGCAGCAAGCCCCGACATGGATCGTTCGGAAACACCATATATTTT. As protein: CASSKPRHGSFGNTIYF.

This rearrangement joins TRBV28 to TRBJ1-4; the match to TRBD1 covers 10 bases. The J segment lost 5 bases and the V segment lost 6 bases, leaving 6 bases of the junction unmatched. From germline, CDR1 is MDHEN and CDR2 SYDVKM. The CDR3 has 15 residues. CDR3 sequence: CASSQGGQGNEKLFF. The CDR3 nucleotides are TGTGCCAGCAGCCAGGGGGGACAGGGGAATGAAAAACTGTTTTTT.

This clone was counted once. The chain uses TRBV13 and TRBJ1-2; the match to TRBD1 covers 9 bases. The germline gives CDR1 PRHDT, CDR2 FYEKMQ (reference sequence). V trimming: 3 bases; J trimming: 8 bases; junction bases outside the gene matches: 10. The CDR3 length is 15 residues. CDR3 bases: TGTGCCAGCAGCTTCGTTAACAGGGGGCTGGGAGGCTACACCTTC. The encoded protein is CASSFVNRGLGGYTF.